The source of this T cell receptor (beta chain) is a study of cytomegalovirus exposure and HLA in healthy donors. Turning to the study itself: In an earlier analysis, almost 120 million unique TCR beta sequences were found from some 170 million T cells.

Healthy bone marrow donors formed the donor group. This CDR3 is built from 17 residues. Germline assignment: CDR1 LGHNA and CDR2 YNFKEQ. Trimming removed 1 base at V and 1 base at J, with 13 bases between. Study outcomes and limitations: What a later analysis reportedly showed was that an Asian-associated ancestry cluster had fewer N-insertions than the approximately 700-donor mean.

PCR employed 60 Vbeta and 13 Jbeta primers. TCRdb's table, derived via immunoSEQ multiplex PCR, lists solely in-frame clones and lacks some. The sample shows some 110,000 clones, approximately 82% of them seen only once. A remark on this clone: Its specificity is not known.

The sequence was obtained from a man aged 35 to 55 in good health and CMV-seropositive. Specimen: PBMCs. The J gene is TRBJ2-2, the V gene TRBV4-2; TRBD2 is a possible D gene (6 bases). CDR3 protein: CASSQGRTTENTGELFF. In nucleotides, the CDR3 is TGTGCCAGCAGCCAAGGCCGGACTACCGAGAACACCGGGGAGCTGTTTTTT.